The 21 T cell receptor beta chains listed next were all sequenced from one sample in a study of brain T cells in children with intractable seizures. Measured with immunoSEQ multiplex PCR; TCRdb has only the in-frame clones, and not every one. The data show 340,000 or so clones, with approximately 93% seen just once and 5.7% held by the top ten. Indicated time point: blood from clinic visit 5 months post-surgery; TSC patient then seizure free. The specimen was peripheral blood, collected roughly 5 months after surgery. These receptors were collected from a boy less than two years old with tuberous sclerosis and intractable seizures.

The chain links TRBV7-3 to TRBJ2-5; 14 positions match TRBD2. This CDR3 region has 15 residues. Trimming removed 3 bases from V and 3 bases from J; junction bases left unmatched: 0. From germline, CDR1 is SGHTA and CDR2 FQGTGA. In DNA, the CDR3 is TGTGCCAGCAGCTTGACTAGCGGGAGGGAAGAGACCCAGTACTTC. It yields the protein CASSLTSGREETQYF.

The chain has TRBV5-1 and TRBJ1-1, with a possible D match to TRBD1 (5 bases). This CDR3 has 12 residues. Deletions cut 2 bases from V and 5 bases from J, with 7 bases between. The V gene's germline CDR1 is SGHRS and CDR2 YFSETQ. CDR3 region: CASSFGGTEAFF. CDR3 DNA sequence: TGCGCCAGCAGCTTCGGGGGGACTGAAGCTTTCTTT.

The chain is built from TRBV11-3 and TRBJ2-1; D tentatively fits TRBD1 or TRBD2 (6 bases each). The CDR3 extends over 16 amino acids. V lost 5 bases and J lost 0, with 14 bases in between. Germline V gives CDR1 SGHNT, CDR2 YENEEA. The CDR3 protein is CASSTTWGASYNEQFF. CDR3 nucleotide sequence: TGTGCCAGCAGCACGACCTGGGGGGCCTCCTACAATGAGCAGTTCTTC.

This chain links TRBV6-5 with TRBJ1-1; D is unclear. CDR3 length: 14 residues. In germline, CDR1 is MNHEY, CDR2 SVGAGI. Trimming pared 8 bases from V and 0 bases from J, leaving 13 bases between. CDR3: CASSGVTLNTEAFF. CDR3 bases: TGTGCCAGCTCGGGCGTTACTTTGAACACTGAAGCTTTCTTT.

The rearrangement links TRBV18 to TRBJ1-1, with TRBD1 matching over 10 bases. The germline gives CDR1 KGHSH, CDR2 LQKENI. This CDR3 has 16 residues. The V segment lost 6 bases and the J segment 3 bases; nucleotides outside the gene matches: 10. CDR3 nucleotide sequence: TGTGCCAGCTCCTTTTCCTTAGGGACAGGGGACACTGAAGCTTTCTTT. It specifies CASSFSLGTGDTEAFF.

The rearrangement uses TRBV19 and TRBJ1-6; 7 bases align to TRBD1. V lost 11 bases and J lost 10; bases outside the gene matches: 11. Per the germline V gene, CDR1 is LNHDA and CDR2 is SQIVND (reference sequence). This CDR3 is 13 amino acids long. In DNA, the CDR3 is TGTGCCTGCCGCGGGACAGACTGGTCACCCCTCCACTTT. Amino acid sequence: CACRGTDWSPLHF.

The chain joins TRBV28 to TRBJ1-4, with D unclear. Germline CDR1 is MDHEN and CDR2 is SYDVKM. This CDR3 contains 16 residues. Trimming removed 2 bases at V and 5 bases at J, with 15 bases between. CDR3 residues: CASSLGLAGSNEKLFF. Written as DNA, the CDR3 is TGTGCCAGCAGTTTAGGGCTAGCAGGAAGCAATGAAAAACTGTTTTTT.

The J gene is TRBJ1-6, the V gene TRBV13; 7 nucleotides match TRBD1. The germline V gene encodes CDR1 PRHDT and CDR2 FYEKMQ (reference sequence). V shed 1 base and J 9 bases; nucleotides not matched to a gene: 3. The CDR3 loop spans 14 amino acids. In DNA, the CDR3 is TGTGCCAGCAGCTTAGCAGGGGGTGCTTCACCCCTCCACTTT. This sequence encodes CASSLAGGASPLHF.

For the CDR3, the DNA is TGTGCCAGCAGGGCAGGAACATCAGGGAAACAGCCCCAGCATTTT. Translated: CASRAGTSGKQPQHF. This sequence joins TRBV2 and TRBJ1-5; tentatively, D is TRBD1 (5 bases). Germline lookup yields CDR1 SNHLY and CDR2 FYNNEI. Deletions cut 6 bases from V and 7 bases from J, with 19 bases between. The CDR3 has 15 amino acids. The full variable domain, completed using reference TRBV2 and TRBJ1-5, is EPEVTQTPSHQVTQMGQEVILRCVPISNHLYFYWYRQILGQKVEFLVSFYNNEISEKSEIFDDQFSVERPDGSNFTLKIRSTKLEDSAMYFCASRAGTSGKQPQHFGDGTRLSIL.

J is TRBJ2-6 and V is TRBV14, with TRBD1 identical over 9 bases. The CDR3 loop spans 13 amino acids. Trimming cost V 4 bases and J 12 bases; bases outside gene matches: 4. Germline V gene sequence: CDR1 SGHDN, CDR2 FVKESK. The CDR3 sequence is CASSPWDRAVLTF. The CDR3 DNA follows: TGTGCCAGCAGCCCCTGGGACAGGGCCGTCCTGACTTTC.

The rearrangement uses TRBV7-9 and TRBJ1-4; 7 bases agree with TRBD1. This CDR3 has 14 residues. Germline values: CDR1 SEHNR, CDR2 FQNEAQ (reference sequence). Trimming removed 5 bases from V and 5 bases from J; junction bases left unmatched: 5. CDR3 in amino acids: CASSLQGRNEKLFF. The CDR3, as DNA: TGTGCCAGCAGCCTACAGGGGCGAAATGAAAAACTGTTTTTT. Using reference TRBV7-9 and TRBJ1-4 for the parts outside the CDR3, the full variable domain is DTGVSQNPRHKITKRGQNVTFRCDPISEHNRLYWYRQTLGQGPEFLTYFQNEAQLEKSRLLSDRFSAERPKGSFSTLEIQRTEQGDSAMYLCASSLQGRNEKLFFGSGTQLSVL.

This chain joins TRBV7-9 and TRBJ1-5, with 12 bases lining up with TRBD1. Per the germline V gene, CDR1 is SEHNR and CDR2 is FQNEAQ (reference sequence). This CDR3 is 17 amino acids long. Germline trimming cut 5 bases from V and 6 bases from J; bases unmatched to any gene: 11. Here the CDR3 reads CASSLLPGQGAVQPQHF. The CDR3 DNA reads TGTGCCAGCAGCCTCCTGCCGGGACAGGGGGCGGTTCAGCCCCAGCATTTT.

The chain combines TRBV9 with TRBJ2-2, with 11 bases fitting TRBD2. This CDR3 is 17 amino acids long. After removal of 0 bases from V and 1 base from J, the junction contained 2 bases not matched to a gene. Germline loops: CDR1 SGDLS, CDR2 YYNGEE. The CDR3: CASSVGLAGGNTGELFF. The CDR3, as DNA: TGTGCCAGCAGCGTAGGTCTAGCGGGGGGGAACACCGGGGAGCTGTTTTTT.

The genes are TRBV19 and TRBJ1-3, with D perhaps matching TRBD1 (6 bases). Trimming removed 9 bases from V and 5 bases from J, with 11 bases in between. This CDR3 comprises 12 residues. Germline V gene lookup returns CDR1 LNHDA and CDR2 SQIVND (reference sequence). The CDR3 DNA reads as TGTGCCAGCCCCCGGGACAGAAACACCATATATTTT. Protein sequence: CASPRDRNTIYF.

This clone was picked up a small number of times. The chain carries TRBV6-1 and TRBJ1-5; D might be TRBD1 (5 bases). Between the trimmed V and J ends, which lost 1 base and 7 bases, there was a span of 14 bases. The length of the CDR3 is 15 residues. The germline gives CDR1 MNHNS, CDR2 SASEGT. DNA for the CDR3: TGTGCCAGCAGTGAAGAGTCGGCAGGGTCGCAGCCCCAGCATTTT. This sequence encodes CASSEESAGSQPQHF.

The V gene is TRBV6-5, the J gene TRBJ2-3; D is undetermined. V was cut by 2 bases and J by 7 bases, with 16 bases left in between. The CDR3 runs 15 residues. Germline V gene sequence: CDR1 MNHEY, CDR2 SVGAGI. CDR3 sequence: CASSYPAGSRNTQYF. DNA of the CDR3: TGTGCCAGCAGTTACCCCGCCGGTTCCCGTAATACGCAGTATTTT.

The table lists this clone with a count of one. The chain links TRBV7-2 to TRBJ2-7; possibly TRBD1 for D (6 bases). This CDR3 region has 14 residues. Per the germline V gene, CDR1 is SGHTA and CDR2 is FQGNSA. V lost 8 bases to trimming and J lost 0 bases, with 14 bases between them. The CDR3 DNA reads TGTGCCAGCGCGCCGCAGGGGAGCTCCTACGAGCAGTACTTC. Amino acids: CASAPQGSSYEQYF.

V is TRBV2 and J is TRBJ1-3, with TRBD1 as a possible D gene (5 bases). Germline CDR1 reads SNHLY; CDR2 reads FYNNEI. This CDR3 spans 16 amino acids. With 2 bases removed from V and 0 bases from J, the gap between germline ends came to 11 bases. The CDR3, as DNA: TGTGCCAGCAGTGAACGATTACAGGACTCTGGAAACACCATATATTTT. Residues: CASSERLQDSGNTIYF.

The gene calls are TRBV7-2 and TRBJ2-6; 7 bases fit TRBD1. The CDR3 runs 15 residues. The J segment lost 0 bases and the V segment lost 5 bases, leaving 1 base of the junction unmatched. Per the germline V gene, CDR1 is SGHTA and CDR2 is FQGNSA. The CDR3 nucleotides are TGTGCCAGCAGCGCAGGGGGCTCTGGGGCCAACGTCCTGACTTTC. It codes for CASSAGGSGANVLTF. Supplemented by reference TRBV7-2 and TRBJ2-6, the full variable domain reads GAGVSQSPSNKVTEKGKDVELRCDPISGHTALYWYRQSLGQGLEFLIYFQGNSAPDKSGLPSDRFSAERTGGSVSTLTIQRTQQEDSAVYLCASSAGGSGANVLTFGAGSRLTVL.

The rearrangement links TRBV18 to TRBJ2-7; 10 bases are a match to TRBD1. This CDR3 spans 14 amino acids. V dropped 4 bases and J dropped 4; count of bases not matched to a gene: 4. The germline CDR1 and CDR2 sequences are KGHSH and LQKENI. The CDR3, as DNA: TGTGCCAGCTCACGGGACAGGGGTGATTACGAGCAGTACTTC. Translation: CASSRDRGDYEQYF.

This clone was observed a single time. The chain uses TRBV19 and TRBJ2-1; 11 bases align to TRBD2. From germline, CDR1 is LNHDA and CDR2 SQIVND (reference sequence). V lost 4 bases and J lost 8; bases outside the gene matches: 7. CDR3 length: 15 amino acids. Written as DNA, the CDR3 is TGTGCCAGTAGTAAAGTAGCGGGGGGGGTCGATGAGCAGTTCTTC. Translated: CASSKVAGGVDEQFF. Full variable domain (outside the CDR3, taken from reference TRBV19 and TRBJ2-1): DGGITQSPKYLFRKEGQNVTLSCEQNLNHDAMYWYRQDPGQGLRLIYYSQIVNDFQKGDIAEGYSVSREKKESFPLTVTSAQKNPTAFYLCASSKVAGGVDEQFFGPGTRLTVL.